The 17 T cell receptor beta chains below come from one sample, sequenced in a study of blood T cell repertoires in COVID-19. The protocol was immunoSEQ multiplex PCR, while the TCRdb copy is restricted to in-frame clones and leaves out a portion. The profile shows fewer than 250,000 clones, around four fifths of them singletons. Sequencing used peripheral blood. Receptor source: a woman aged 45-65 years with acute or convalescent COVID-19.

This rearrangement joins TRBV6-5 to TRBJ1-1, with D uncertain. The CDR3 runs to 13 residues. V was shortened by 2 bases and J by 5 bases, with 9 bases between the two germline ends. Germline-derived CDR1 and CDR2 are MNHEY and SVGAGI. The chain's CDR3 is CASSYGGVTEAFF. CDR3 coding DNA: TGTGCCAGCAGTTACGGCGGGGTGACTGAAGCTTTCTTT.

The chain is built from TRBV24-1 and TRBJ2-5; TRBD2 agrees at 11 bases. The CDR3 runs 16 residues. Germline V gene sequence: CDR1 KGHDR, CDR2 SFDVKD. V was pared by 2 bases and J by 3 bases, with 4 bases of the junction left unmatched. In nucleotides, the CDR3 is TGTGCCACCAGTGATTCCCCGGGACTAGCGGAAGAGACCCAGTACTTC. Translation: CATSDSPGLAEETQYF.

This clone is a singleton in its sample. CDR3 in DNA: TGCGCCAGCAGCTATTCAGGGGGCGAGCAGTACTTC. Protein: CASSYSGGEQYF. V gene TRBV5-1 combines with J gene TRBJ2-7, with 7 bases identical to TRBD1. Germline assignment: CDR1 SGHRS and CDR2 YFSETQ. This CDR3 region has 12 residues. J was trimmed by 6 bases and V by 3 bases; bases with no gene match: 3.

Only one count was recorded for this clone. The rearrangement links TRBV10-1 to TRBJ1-6; D remains ambiguous. The V end was cut by 0 bases, the J end by 0 bases, with 9 bases between. Germline-derived CDR1 and CDR2 are WNHNN and SYGVQD (reference sequence). CDR3 length equals 17 residues. The CDR3 region is CASSESSESSYNSPLHF. The CDR3, as DNA: TGCGCCAGCAGTGAGTCGTCCGAGTCCTCCTATAATTCACCCCTCCACTTT.

The gene calls are TRBV29-1 and TRBJ1-1; 9 nucleotides align to TRBD1. Trimming removed 6 bases from V and 3 bases from J; junction bases left unmatched: 11. CDR1 SQVTM and CDR2 ANQGSEA come from the germline V gene. The CDR3 runs 15 residues. The CDR3 protein is CSVGTGTVLDTEAFF. The CDR3 DNA is TGCAGCGTCGGGACAGGGACAGTCCTGGACACTGAAGCTTTCTTT.

The chain links TRBV2 to TRBJ1-1; 8 bases map to TRBD1. CDR1 is SNHLY and CDR2 is FYNNEI in the germline V gene. The CDR3 has 13 amino acids. Unmatched junction bases numbered 2, after V lost 8 bases and J lost 0 bases. The CDR3 coding sequence is TGTGCCAGCGGGACAGGCATGAACACTGAAGCTTTCTTT. This gives the protein CASGTGMNTEAFF.

The J gene is TRBJ2-1, the V gene TRBV28, with 7 positions matching TRBD2. With 0 bases clipped from V and 2 bases from J, the junction kept 1 base outside the gene matches. CDR1 and CDR2 (germline): MDHEN, SYDVKM. This CDR3 region has 15 residues. The CDR3, as DNA: TGTGCCAGCAGTTTATGGAGCGGGGCCTACAATGAGCAGTTCTTC. It specifies CASSLWSGAYNEQFF.

This clone was seen ten or more times. This chain joins TRBV19 and TRBJ2-3; a weak D match, TRBD1 (5 bases). The CDR3 length is 14 residues. Germline V gene data show CDR1 as LNHDA and CDR2 as SQIVND (reference sequence). V lost 5 bases, J lost 5 bases, and 14 bases lay in between. CDR3 region: CASSDLGVGDTQYF. The CDR3 nucleotides are TGTGCCAGTAGTGATTTAGGGGTGGGAGATACGCAGTATTTT.

The chain recombines TRBV30 with TRBJ2-7, with 8 bases matching TRBD1. Per the germline V gene, CDR1 is GTSNPN and CDR2 is SVGIG (reference sequence). J was trimmed by 7 bases and V by 2 bases; bases with no gene match: 7. The CDR3 has 13 residues. This chain's CDR3 is CAWSYIRGREQYF. In DNA, the CDR3 is TGTGCCTGGAGTTACATCAGGGGGCGAGAGCAGTACTTC.

The rearrangement joins TRBV6-5 to TRBJ2-5; a weak D match, TRBD1 (5 bases). CDR3 length: 14 residues. The V gene's germline CDR1 is MNHEY and CDR2 SVGAGI. Trimming pared 5 bases from V and 5 bases from J, leaving 15 bases between. CDR3 protein: CASSTTDNGETQYF. CDR3 nucleotides: TGTGCCAGCAGTACGACAGACAATGGGGAGACCCAGTACTTC.

This chain links TRBV6-2 or TRBV6-3 with TRBJ1-5, with 7 nucleotides matching TRBD1. Germline V gene data show CDR1 as MNHEY and CDR2 as SVGEGT. V lost 6 bases to trimming and J lost 13 bases; unmatched junction nucleotides: 9. CDR3 length equals 12 residues. The chain's CDR3 is CASSDRVTLQHF. Written as DNA, the CDR3 is TGTGCCAGCAGCGACAGGGTTACCCTTCAGCATTTT.

For the CDR3, the DNA is TGTGCCAGTAGTATATTCGGGAACTCCTACAATGAGCAGTTCTTC. Its translation is CASSIFGNSYNEQFF. J is TRBJ2-1 and V is TRBV19; possibly TRBD2 for D (5 bases). The ends were cut back, 2 bases at V and 0 bases at J, with 8 bases in the middle. Germline V CDR1 and CDR2: LNHDA, SQIVND (reference sequence). The CDR3 is made up of 15 amino acids.

The V gene is TRBV10-1, the J gene TRBJ1-5, with 8 bases aligning to TRBD1. The V and J ends lost 1 base and 1 base, in that order; junction bases with no gene match: 3. Germline lookup yields CDR1 WNHNN and CDR2 SYGVQD (reference sequence). This CDR3 comprises 16 residues. In nucleotides, the CDR3 is TGCGCCAGCAGTGAGTACCGGGACAGGAGCAATCAGCCCCAGCATTTT. Its translation: CASSEYRDRSNQPQHF.

This clone has only one observation. The V gene is TRBV5-1, the J gene TRBJ2-2, with TRBD2 as a possible D gene (6 bases). V was shortened by 1 base and J by 6 bases, with 13 bases between the two germline ends. CDR1 is SGHRS, CDR2 YFSETQ, per germline. This CDR3 contains 15 residues. This chain's CDR3 is CASSLMRSGAGELFF. CDR3 coding DNA: TGCGCCAGCAGCTTGATGCGGTCGGGAGCCGGGGAGCTGTTTTTT.

The chain carries TRBV27 and TRBJ1-2; 7 bases line up with TRBD1. This CDR3 is built from 13 residues. The V segment lost 4 bases and the J segment 4 bases; nucleotides outside the gene matches: 3. Looked up from germline, CDR1 is MNHEY and CDR2 is SMNVEV (reference sequence). CDR3 DNA sequence: TGTGCCAGCAGTTCACAGGGGATCTATGGCTACACCTTC. Residues: CASSSQGIYGYTF.

This clone was found a few times. This rearrangement joins TRBV2 to TRBJ1-5, with D perhaps TRBD1 (6 bases). This CDR3 has 15 residues. In germline, CDR1 is SNHLY, CDR2 FYNNEI. V was cut by 4 bases and J by 4 bases, with 14 bases left in between. This CDR3 is CASSGQGIRNQPQHF. DNA for the CDR3: TGTGCCAGCAGTGGGCAGGGGATTCGGAATCAGCCCCAGCATTTT.

The table lists this clone with a few counts. The gene calls are TRBV28 and TRBJ2-2; 13 bases agree with TRBD2. The CDR3 consists of 14 residues. Germline V gene sequence: CDR1 MDHEN, CDR2 SYDVKM. This CDR3 is CAGGLAGNTGELFF. Written as DNA, the CDR3 is TGTGCGGGGGGACTAGCGGGAAACACCGGGGAGCTGTTTTTT.